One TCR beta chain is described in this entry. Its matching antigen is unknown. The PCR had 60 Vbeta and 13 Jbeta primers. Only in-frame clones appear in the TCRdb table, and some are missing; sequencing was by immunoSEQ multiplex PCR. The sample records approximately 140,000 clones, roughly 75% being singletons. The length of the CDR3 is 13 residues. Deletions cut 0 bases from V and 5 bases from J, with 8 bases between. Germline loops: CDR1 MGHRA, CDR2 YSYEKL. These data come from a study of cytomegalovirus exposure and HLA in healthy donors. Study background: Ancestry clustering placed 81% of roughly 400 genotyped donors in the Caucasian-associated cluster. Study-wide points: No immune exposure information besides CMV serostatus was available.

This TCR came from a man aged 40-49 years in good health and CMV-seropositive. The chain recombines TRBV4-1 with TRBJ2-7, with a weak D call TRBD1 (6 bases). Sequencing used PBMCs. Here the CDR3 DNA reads TGCGCCAGCAGCCAAGACAGGGGCGACGAGCAGTACTTC. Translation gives CASSQDRGDEQYF.